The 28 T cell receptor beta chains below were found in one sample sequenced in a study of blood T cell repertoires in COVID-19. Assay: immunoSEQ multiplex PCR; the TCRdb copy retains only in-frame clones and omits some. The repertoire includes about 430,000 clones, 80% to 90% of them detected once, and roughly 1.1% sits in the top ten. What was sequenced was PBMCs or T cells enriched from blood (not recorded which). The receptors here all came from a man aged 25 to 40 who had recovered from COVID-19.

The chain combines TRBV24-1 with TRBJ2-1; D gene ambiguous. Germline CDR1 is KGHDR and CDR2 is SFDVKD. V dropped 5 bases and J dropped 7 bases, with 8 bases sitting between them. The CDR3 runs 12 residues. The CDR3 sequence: CATSGPQNEQFF. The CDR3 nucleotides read TGTGCCACCAGTGGGCCCCAGAATGAGCAGTTCTTC.

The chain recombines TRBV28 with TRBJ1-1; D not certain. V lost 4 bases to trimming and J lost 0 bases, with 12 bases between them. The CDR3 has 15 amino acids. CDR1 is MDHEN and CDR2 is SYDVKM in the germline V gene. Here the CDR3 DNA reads TGTGCCAGCAGTTCCTTTTGGGAGGTGAACACTGAAGCTTTCTTT. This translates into CASSSFWEVNTEAFF.

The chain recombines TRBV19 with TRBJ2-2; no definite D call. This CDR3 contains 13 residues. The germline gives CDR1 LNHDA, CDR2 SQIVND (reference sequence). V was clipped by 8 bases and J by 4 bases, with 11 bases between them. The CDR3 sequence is CASPAPVTGELFF. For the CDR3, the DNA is TGTGCCAGTCCCGCCCCAGTCACCGGGGAGCTGTTTTTT.

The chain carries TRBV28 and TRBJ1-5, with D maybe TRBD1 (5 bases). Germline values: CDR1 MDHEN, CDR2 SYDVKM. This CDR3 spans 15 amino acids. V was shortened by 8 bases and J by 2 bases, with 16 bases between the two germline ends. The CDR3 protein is CASAFGGEGNQPQHF. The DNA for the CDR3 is TGTGCCAGCGCCTTCGGGGGAGAGGGCAATCAGCCCCAGCATTTT. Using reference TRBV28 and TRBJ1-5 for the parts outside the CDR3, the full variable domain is DVKVTQSSRYLVKRTGEKVFLECVQDMDHENMFWYRQDPGLGLRLIYFSYDVKMKEKGDIPEGYSVSREKKERFSLILESASTNQTSMYLCASAFGGEGNQPQHFGDGTRLSIL.

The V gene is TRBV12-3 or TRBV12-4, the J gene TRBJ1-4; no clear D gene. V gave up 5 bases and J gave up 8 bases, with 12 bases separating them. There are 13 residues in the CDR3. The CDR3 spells CASSPGTGEKLFF. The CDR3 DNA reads TGTGCCAGCAGTCCGGGAACGGGGGAAAAACTGTTTTTT.

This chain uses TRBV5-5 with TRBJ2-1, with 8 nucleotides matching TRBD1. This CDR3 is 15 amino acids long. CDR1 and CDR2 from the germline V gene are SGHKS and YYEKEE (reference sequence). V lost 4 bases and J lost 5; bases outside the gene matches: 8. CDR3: CASSPRQGPNNEQFF. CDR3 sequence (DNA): TGTGCCAGCAGCCCCCGACAGGGGCCCAACAATGAGCAGTTCTTC.

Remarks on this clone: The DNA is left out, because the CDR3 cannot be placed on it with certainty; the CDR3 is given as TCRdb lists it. This chain's CDR3 is CASSTSRGTQYF. V is TRBV12-3 or TRBV12-4 and J is TRBJ2-3; TRBD1 is taken as the D call from the table, unchecked against the DNA. The CDR3 is 12 amino acids in total, end residues counted.

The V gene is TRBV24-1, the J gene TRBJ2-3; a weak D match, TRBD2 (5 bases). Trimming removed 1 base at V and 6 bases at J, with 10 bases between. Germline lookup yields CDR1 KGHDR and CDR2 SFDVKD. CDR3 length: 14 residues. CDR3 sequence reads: CATSDLVTGDTQYF. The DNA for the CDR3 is TGTGCCACCAGTGATTTAGTGACGGGGGATACGCAGTATTTT.

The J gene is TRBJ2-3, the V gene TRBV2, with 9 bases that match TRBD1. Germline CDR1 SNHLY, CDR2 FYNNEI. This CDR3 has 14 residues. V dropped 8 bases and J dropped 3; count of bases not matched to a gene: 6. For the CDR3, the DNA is TGTGCCAGCGAGGGGACAGGGATGACAGATACGCAGTATTTT. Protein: CASEGTGMTDTQYF.

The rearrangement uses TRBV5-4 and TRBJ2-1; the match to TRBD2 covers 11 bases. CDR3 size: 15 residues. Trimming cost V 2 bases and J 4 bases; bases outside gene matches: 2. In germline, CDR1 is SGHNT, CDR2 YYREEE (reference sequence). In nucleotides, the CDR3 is TGTGCCAGCAGCTTCACTAGCGGGGGATACAATGAGCAGTTCTTC. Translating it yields CASSFTSGGYNEQFF.

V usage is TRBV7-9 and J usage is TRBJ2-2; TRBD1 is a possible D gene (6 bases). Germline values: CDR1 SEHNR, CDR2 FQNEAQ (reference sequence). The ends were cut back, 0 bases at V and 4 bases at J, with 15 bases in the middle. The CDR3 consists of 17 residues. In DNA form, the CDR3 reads TGTGCCAGCAGCTTAGCGGGGGCCAGCGTGGGCACCGGGGAGCTGTTTTTT. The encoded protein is CASSLAGASVGTGELFF.

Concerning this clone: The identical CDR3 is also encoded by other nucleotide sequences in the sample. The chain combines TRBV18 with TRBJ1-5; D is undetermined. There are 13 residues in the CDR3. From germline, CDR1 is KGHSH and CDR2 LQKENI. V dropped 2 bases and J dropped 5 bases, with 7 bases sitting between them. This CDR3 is CASSPGQDQPQHF. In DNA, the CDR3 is TGTGCCAGCTCACCAGGCCAGGATCAGCCCCAGCATTTT.

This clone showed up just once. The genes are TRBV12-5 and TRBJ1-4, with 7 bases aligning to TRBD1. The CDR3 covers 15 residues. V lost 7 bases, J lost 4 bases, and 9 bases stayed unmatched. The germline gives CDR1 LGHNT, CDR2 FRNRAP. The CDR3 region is CASALEGQYNEKLFF. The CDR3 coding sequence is TGTGCTAGTGCCCTAGAGGGACAGTATAATGAAAAACTGTTTTTT.

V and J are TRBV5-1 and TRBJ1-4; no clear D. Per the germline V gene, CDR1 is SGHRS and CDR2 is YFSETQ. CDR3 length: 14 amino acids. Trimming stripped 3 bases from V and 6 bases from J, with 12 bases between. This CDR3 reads CASSSGLVDEKLFF. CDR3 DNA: TGCGCCAGCAGCTCAGGACTGGTTGATGAAAAACTGTTTTTT.

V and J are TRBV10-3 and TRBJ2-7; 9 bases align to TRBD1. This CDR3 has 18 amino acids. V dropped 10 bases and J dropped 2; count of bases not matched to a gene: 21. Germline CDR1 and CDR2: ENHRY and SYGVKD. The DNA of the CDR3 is TGTGCCAGCAGGGGGACCGGGACAGGGCCCCGGAGGGCCTACGAGCAGTACTTC. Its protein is CASRGTGTGPRRAYEQYF.

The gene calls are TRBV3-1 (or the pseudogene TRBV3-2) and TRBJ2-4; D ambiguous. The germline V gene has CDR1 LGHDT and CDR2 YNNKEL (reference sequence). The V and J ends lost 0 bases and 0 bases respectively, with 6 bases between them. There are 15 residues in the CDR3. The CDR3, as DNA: TGTGCCAGCAGCCAAGAACATATAGCCAAAAACATTCAGTACTTC. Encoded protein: CASSQEHIAKNIQYF.

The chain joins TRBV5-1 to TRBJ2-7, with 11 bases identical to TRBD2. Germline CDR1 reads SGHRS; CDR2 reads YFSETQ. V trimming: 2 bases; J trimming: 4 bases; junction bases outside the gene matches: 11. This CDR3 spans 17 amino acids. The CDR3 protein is CASSLGPGLAVIYEQYF. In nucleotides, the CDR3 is TGCGCCAGCAGCTTAGGCCCGGGACTAGCGGTTATTTACGAGCAGTACTTC.

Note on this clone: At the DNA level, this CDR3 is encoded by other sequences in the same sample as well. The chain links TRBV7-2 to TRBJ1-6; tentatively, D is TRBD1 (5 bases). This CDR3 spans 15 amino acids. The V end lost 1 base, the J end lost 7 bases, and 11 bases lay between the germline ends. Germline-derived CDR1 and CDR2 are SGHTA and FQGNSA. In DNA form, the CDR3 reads TGTGCCAGCAGCTTAGTCCAGGGAGGGAATTCACCCCTCCACTTT. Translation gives CASSLVQGGNSPLHF.

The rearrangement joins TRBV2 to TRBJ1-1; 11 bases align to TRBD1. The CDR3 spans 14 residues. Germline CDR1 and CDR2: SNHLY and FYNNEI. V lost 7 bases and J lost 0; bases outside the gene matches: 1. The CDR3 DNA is TGTGCCAGCATGGGACAGGGGGTGAACACTGAAGCTTTCTTT. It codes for CASMGQGVNTEAFF.

The CDR3 region is CASSQDREGDTQYF. The CDR3 DNA sequence: TGTGCCAGCAGCCAGGACAGGGAAGGGGATACGCAGTATTTT. The V and J genes are TRBV7-3 and TRBJ2-3, with 8 bases aligning to TRBD1. The J segment lost 6 bases and the V segment lost 5 bases, leaving 7 bases of the junction unmatched. The CDR3 has 14 residues. The germline V gene encodes CDR1 SGHTA and CDR2 FQGTGA.

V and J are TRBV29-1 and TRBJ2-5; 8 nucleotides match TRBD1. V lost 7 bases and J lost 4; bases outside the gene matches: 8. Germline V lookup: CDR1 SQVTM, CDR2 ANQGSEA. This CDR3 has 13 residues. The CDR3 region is CSAPVDRAETQYF. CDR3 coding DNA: TGCAGCGCCCCCGTGGACAGGGCAGAGACCCAGTACTTC.

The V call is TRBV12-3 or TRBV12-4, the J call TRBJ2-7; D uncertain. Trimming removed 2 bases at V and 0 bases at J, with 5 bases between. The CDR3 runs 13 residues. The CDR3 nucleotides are TGTGCCAGCAGTTTAATCAGCTCCTACGAGCAGTACTTC. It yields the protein CASSLISSYEQYF.

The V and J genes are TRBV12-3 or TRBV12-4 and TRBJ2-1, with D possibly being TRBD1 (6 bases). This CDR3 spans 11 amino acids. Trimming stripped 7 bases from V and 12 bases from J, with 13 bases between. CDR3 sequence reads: CASKTGFVQFF. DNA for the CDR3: TGTGCCAGCAAAACAGGGTTTGTGCAGTTCTTC.

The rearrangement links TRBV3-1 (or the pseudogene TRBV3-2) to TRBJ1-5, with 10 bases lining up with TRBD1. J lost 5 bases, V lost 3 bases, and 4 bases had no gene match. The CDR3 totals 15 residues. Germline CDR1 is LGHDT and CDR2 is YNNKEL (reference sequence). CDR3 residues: CASSHGTGEDQPQHF. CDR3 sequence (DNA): TGTGCCAGCAGCCACGGGACAGGGGAGGATCAGCCCCAGCATTTT.

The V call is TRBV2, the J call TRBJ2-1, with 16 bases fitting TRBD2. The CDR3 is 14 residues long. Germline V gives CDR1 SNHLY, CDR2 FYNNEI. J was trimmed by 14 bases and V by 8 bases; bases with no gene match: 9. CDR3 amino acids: CASGEGLAGGPEFF. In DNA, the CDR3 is TGTGCCAGCGGGGAGGGACTAGCGGGAGGGCCGGAGTTCTTC.

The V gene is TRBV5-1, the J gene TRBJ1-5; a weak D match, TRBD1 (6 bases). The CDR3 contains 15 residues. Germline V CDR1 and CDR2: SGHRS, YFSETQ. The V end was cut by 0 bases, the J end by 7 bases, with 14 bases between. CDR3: CASSLDTGSGQPQHF. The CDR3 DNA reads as TGCGCCAGCAGCTTGGATACAGGGTCGGGACAGCCCCAGCATTTT.

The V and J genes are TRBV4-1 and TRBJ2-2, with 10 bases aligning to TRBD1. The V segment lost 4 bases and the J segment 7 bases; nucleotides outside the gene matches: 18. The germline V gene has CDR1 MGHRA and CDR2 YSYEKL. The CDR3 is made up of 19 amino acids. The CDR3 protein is CASSLEGTGVVSGGGELFF. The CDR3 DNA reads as TGCGCCAGCAGCCTGGAAGGGACAGGGGTCGTGTCAGGCGGCGGGGAGCTGTTTTTT.

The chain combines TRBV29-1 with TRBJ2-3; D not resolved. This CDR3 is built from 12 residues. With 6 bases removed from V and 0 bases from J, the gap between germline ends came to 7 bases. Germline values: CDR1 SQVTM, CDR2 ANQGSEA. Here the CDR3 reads CSVALSTDTQYF. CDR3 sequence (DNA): TGCAGCGTAGCACTAAGCACAGATACGCAGTATTTT.